These 7 T cell receptor beta chains came from one sample sequenced in a study of shared clonotypes between healthy human individuals. Profiling relied on immunoSEQ multiplex PCR, and the TCRdb table lists in-frame clones only, not all of them. The table shows about 480,000 clones, with 79% occurring only once. The specimen was PBMCs. These receptors all stem from a woman between 35 and 50 years old in good health. Some clones in this sample may be carry-over from other donors' samples.

About this clone itself: Other DNA sequences of this sample code for an identical CDR3. J is TRBJ1-5 and V is TRBV7-9; the D is unclear. The CDR3 runs 13 residues. The V end was cut by 3 bases, the J end by 4 bases, with 7 bases between. Germline V gene sequence: CDR1 SEHNR, CDR2 FQNEAQ (reference sequence). The DNA for the CDR3 is TGTGCCAGCAGCTTCAACAGTAATCAGCCCCAGCATTTT. Translated, it gives CASSFNSNQPQHF.

This clone was counted at least ten times. V and J are TRBV5-1 and TRBJ2-7; D is uncertain. Germline V lookup: CDR1 SGHRS, CDR2 YFSETQ. The ends were cut back, 1 base at V and 1 base at J, with 15 bases in the middle. The CDR3 is 16 residues long. The CDR3 sequence: CASSLWFSQGSYEQYF. The CDR3 nucleotides are TGCGCCAGCAGCTTGTGGTTTTCTCAAGGTTCCTACGAGCAGTACTTC.

The chain links TRBV7-2 to TRBJ1-2, with a tentative D call TRBD1 (6 bases). Per germline, CDR1 SGHTA and CDR2 FQGNSA. V was pared by 5 bases and J by 3 bases, with 10 bases between. The CDR3 consists of 13 residues. The CDR3 coding sequence is TGTGCCAGCAGCACCAGGACAGACTATGGCTACACCTTC. Its protein product is CASSTRTDYGYTF.

This clone came up a few times. The chain is built from TRBV7-3 and TRBJ2-3, with a possible D match to TRBD1 (6 bases). The CDR3 totals 15 residues. CDR1 and CDR2 (germline): SGHTA, FQGTGA. Trimming cost V 5 bases and J 1 base, with 13 bases left between them. The CDR3 loop reads CASSVRGFGTDTQYF. The CDR3 nucleotides are TGTGCCAGCAGCGTCAGGGGTTTCGGCACAGATACGCAGTATTTT.

The chain recombines TRBV5-1 with TRBJ2-1, with 10 bases fitting TRBD1. J gave up 8 bases and V 3 bases, and 11 bases lay outside the gene matches. This CDR3 has 16 amino acids. Germline-derived CDR1 and CDR2 are SGHRS and YFSETQ. CDR3 DNA sequence: TGCGCCAGCAGCTCCAATCCTGGGACAGGGGCCCATGAGCAGTTCTTC. Its translation: CASSSNPGTGAHEQFF.

The chain couples TRBV19 to TRBJ1-5, with D unresolved. The germline CDR1 and CDR2 sequences are LNHDA and SQIVND (reference sequence). The CDR3 runs to 12 residues. The V end was cut by 1 base, the J end by 5 bases, with 3 bases between. CDR3 sequence reads: CASSIVDQPQHF. The CDR3 coding sequence is TGTGCCAGTAGTATAGTCGATCAGCCCCAGCATTTT.

The V call is TRBV5-5, the J call TRBJ1-3; D is undetermined. The V gene lost 7 bases and the J gene lost 0 bases, with 14 bases spanning the gap. Germline CDR1 reads SGHKS; CDR2 reads YYEKEE (reference sequence). This CDR3 spans 15 amino acids. CDR3 nucleotides: TGTGCCAGCTTCCTCTCGGCGAGCTCTGGAAACACCATATATTTT. Translating gives CASFLSASSGNTIYF.